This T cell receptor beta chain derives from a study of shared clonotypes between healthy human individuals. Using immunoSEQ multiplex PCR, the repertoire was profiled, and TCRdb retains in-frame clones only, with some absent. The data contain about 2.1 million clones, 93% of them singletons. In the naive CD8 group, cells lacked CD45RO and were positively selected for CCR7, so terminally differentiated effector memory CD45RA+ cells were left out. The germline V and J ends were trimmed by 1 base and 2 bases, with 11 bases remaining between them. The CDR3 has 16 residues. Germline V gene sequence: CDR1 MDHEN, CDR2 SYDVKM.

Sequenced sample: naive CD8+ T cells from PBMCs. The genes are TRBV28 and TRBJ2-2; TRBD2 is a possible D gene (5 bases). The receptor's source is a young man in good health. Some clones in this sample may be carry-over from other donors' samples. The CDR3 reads CASSLYASRNTGELFF. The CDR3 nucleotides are TGTGCCAGCAGTTTATACGCTAGCAGAAACACCGGGGAGCTGTTTTTT. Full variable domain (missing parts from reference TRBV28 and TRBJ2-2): DVKVTQSSRYLVKRTGEKVFLECVQDMDHENMFWYRQDPGLGLRLIYFSYDVKMKEKGDIPEGYSVSREKKERFSLILESASTNQTSMYLCASSLYASRNTGELFFGEGSRLTVL.